This T cell receptor beta chain was sequenced during a study of post-analysis software for immune sequencing data. Study background: Recorded disease courses covered relapsing-remitting, secondary progressive and progressive-relapsing multiple sclerosis. Some patients had no subtype annotation. Findings and limits, study-wide: Co-batched samples clustered tightly together by F measure. The study found TRBV5-6, TRBV5-1 and TRBV20-1 among five or six TRBV segments more frequent in patients than controls. For normalized Chao1 diversity, multiple sclerosis patients scored significantly lower than controls did.

Unique molecular identifiers were present in the TCR beta cDNA libraries. A population of about 0.95 to 11 million T cells gave rise to about 500,000 cDNA molecules. TCRdb used MiXCR to reprocess the PCR reads, holding one entry per CDR3 protein. The table includes some 690,000 distinct CDR3 sequences, about 60% detected once. Comments on this clonotype: The antigen is undetermined.

The CDR3 spans 15 residues. Germline assignment: CDR1 SGHVS and CDR2 FNYEAQ. With 1 base removed from V and 2 bases from J, the gap between germline ends came to 12 bases. The source is a girl aged 2-10 years with multiple sclerosis. Material for sequencing was blood. The chain joins TRBV7-6 to TRBJ2-7, with a possible D match to TRBD1 (5 bases). The CDR3 loop is CASSLVDSRPYEQYF. CDR3 DNA: TGTGCCAGCAGCTTAGTCGACAGTAGACCCTACGAGCAGTACTTC.